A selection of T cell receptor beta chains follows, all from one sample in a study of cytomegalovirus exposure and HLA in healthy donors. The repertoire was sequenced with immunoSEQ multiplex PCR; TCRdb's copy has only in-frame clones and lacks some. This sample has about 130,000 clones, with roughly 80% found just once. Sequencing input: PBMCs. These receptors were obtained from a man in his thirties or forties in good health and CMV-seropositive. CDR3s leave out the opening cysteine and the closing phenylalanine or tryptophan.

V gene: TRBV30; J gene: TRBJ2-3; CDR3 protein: AWSKRGGVADTQY
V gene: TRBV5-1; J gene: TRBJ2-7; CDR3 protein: ASSEGQGFYEQY
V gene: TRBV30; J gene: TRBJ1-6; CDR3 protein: AWSTGQGVHSPLH
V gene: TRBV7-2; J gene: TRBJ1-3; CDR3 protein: ASSSPGQSNTIY
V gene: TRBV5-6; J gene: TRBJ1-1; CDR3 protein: ASSLGGGYTEAF
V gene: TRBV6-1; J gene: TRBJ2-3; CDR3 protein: ASSEILVDTQY
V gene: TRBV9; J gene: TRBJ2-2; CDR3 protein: ASSVGLASKVTGELF
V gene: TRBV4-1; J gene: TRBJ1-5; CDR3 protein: ASSQVPPPTPQPQH
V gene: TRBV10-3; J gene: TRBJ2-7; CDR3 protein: ASASGEPNEQY
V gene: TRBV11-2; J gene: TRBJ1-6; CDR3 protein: ASSAGQKSPLH
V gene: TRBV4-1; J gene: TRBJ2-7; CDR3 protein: ASSHLTGLTYEQY
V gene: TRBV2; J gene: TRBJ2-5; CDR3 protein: ASSFQQLTSGGETQY
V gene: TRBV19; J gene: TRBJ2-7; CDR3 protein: ASSIKGTYEQY
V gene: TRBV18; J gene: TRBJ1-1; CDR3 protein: ASSATGNTEAF
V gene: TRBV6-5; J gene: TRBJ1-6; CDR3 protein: ASSEQGYNSPLH
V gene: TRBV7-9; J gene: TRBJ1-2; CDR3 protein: ASVPSWGHLNYGYT
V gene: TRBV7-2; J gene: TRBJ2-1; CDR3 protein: ASSSGLAGVWQF
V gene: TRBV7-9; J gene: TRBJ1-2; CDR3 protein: SSSTPGGRGRGYT
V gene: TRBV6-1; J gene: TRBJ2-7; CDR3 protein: ASSDGLVYEQY
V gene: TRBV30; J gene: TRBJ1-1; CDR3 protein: AWNTGGARNTEAF
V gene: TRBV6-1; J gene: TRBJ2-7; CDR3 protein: ASSRQPRQY
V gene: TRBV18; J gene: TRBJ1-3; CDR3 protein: ASSPRQEPGNTIY
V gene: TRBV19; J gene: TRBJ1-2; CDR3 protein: ASSNAGANSWGTGYT
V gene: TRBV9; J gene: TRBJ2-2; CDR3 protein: ASSVPKGQGSLNTGELF
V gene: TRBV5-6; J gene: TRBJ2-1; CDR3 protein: ASSLLNSGSEQF
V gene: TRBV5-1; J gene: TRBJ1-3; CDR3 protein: ASSLGQLSGNTIY
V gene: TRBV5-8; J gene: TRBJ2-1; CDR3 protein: ASSHITGDFSYNEQF
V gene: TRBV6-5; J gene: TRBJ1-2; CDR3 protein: ASAPGGSYYGYT
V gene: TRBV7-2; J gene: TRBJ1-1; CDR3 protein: ASSLVAGYGNTEAF
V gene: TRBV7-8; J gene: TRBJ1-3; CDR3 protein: ASSYYDGNTIY
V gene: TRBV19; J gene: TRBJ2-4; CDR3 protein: ASSIPRTGGVKNIQY
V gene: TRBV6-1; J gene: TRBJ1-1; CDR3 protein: ASSEQVRADTEAF
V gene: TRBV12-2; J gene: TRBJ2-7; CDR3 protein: ASRLAGLAGGKY
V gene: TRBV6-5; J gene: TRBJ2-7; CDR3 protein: ASSYRRGGYEQY
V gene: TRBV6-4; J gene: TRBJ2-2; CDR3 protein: ASSPVPGGRTGELF
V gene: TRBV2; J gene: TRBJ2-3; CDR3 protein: ATTGGVSDTQY
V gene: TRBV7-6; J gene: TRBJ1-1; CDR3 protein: ASSLSQGNTEAF
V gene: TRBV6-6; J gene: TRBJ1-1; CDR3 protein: ASRPGQGSGSTEAF
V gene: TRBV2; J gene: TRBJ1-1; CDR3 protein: ASSGYTSAEAF
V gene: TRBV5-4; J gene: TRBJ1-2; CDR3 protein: ASSLYSDYGYT
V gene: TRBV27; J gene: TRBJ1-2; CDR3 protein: ASSLRGYYGYT
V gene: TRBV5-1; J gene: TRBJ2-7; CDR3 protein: ASSFRDSGYEQY
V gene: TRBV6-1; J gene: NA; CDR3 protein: ASSDPYEQY
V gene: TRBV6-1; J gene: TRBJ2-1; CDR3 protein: ASSETGLEGYEQF
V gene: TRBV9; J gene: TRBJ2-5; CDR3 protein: ASSASTSGGETQY